The TCR beta chain under discussion was sequenced for a study of cytomegalovirus exposure and HLA in healthy donors. Across the whole study: A subsequent analysis stated that the roughly 120 validation repertoires were run on the same platform as the roughly 670 first-cohort repertoires.

The donors were members of the validation cohort, which comprised 120 subjects and was separate from the first cohort of 600 to 850 subjects. The study, taken as a whole, reports: Through in vitro validation, three CMV-associated chains were shown to be specific for CMV antigens. Despite most TCR sequences being rare, some public TCRs occurred in many donors.

Comments on this clone: Its antigen is unidentified.

Measured with immunoSEQ multiplex PCR; TCRdb has only the in-frame clones, and not every one. The sample lists 200,000 to 300,000 clones, approximately 86% occurring once. The sequenced sample consisted of PBMCs. This TCR was sampled from a woman between 25 and 40 years old in good health and CMV-seropositive.

The CDR3 spells CASSFLTNYGYTF. The DNA for the CDR3 is TGTGCCAGCAGTTTCCTTACTAACTATGGCTACACCTTC. The chain carries TRBV6-6 and TRBJ1-2; no clear D gene. This CDR3 region has 13 residues. Germline V gene data show CDR1 as MNHNY and CDR2 as SVGAGI (reference sequence). V dropped 4 bases and J dropped 0 bases, with 6 bases sitting between them.